The T cell receptor beta chain under discussion was sequenced for a study of early T cells in non-severe SARS-CoV-2 infection. On the study more broadly: Sequencing used unsorted whole-blood bulk RNA, so chains lack pairing. Study results and caveats: Anti-spike CD8 responses were favored by VDJdb matching, which missed private and CD4 specificities.

This clonotype came up many times. Its target is not known. Unique molecular identifiers (one per individual cDNA molecule) were attached. TCRdb re-called the 5' RACE reads through MiXCR, storing one row per CDR3 protein. The table lists 40,000 to 60,000 distinct CDR3 sequences, around 6.5% of them singletons. This receptor was identified in an adult who was a healthcare worker with PCR-confirmed SARS-CoV-2 infection or an uninfected control (not recorded which). The source was whole blood, collected at baseline.

CDR3 in DNA: TGTGCCAGCAGCCCCCAGGGAATGGGCAATCAGCCCCAGCATTTT. It encodes CASSPQGMGNQPQHF. The chain has TRBV5-5 and TRBJ1-5; D might be TRBD1 (5 bases). The CDR3 spans 15 residues. Trimming stripped 4 bases from V and 2 bases from J, with 13 bases between. The germline V gene has CDR1 SGHKS and CDR2 YYEKEE (reference sequence).